This TCR beta chain stems from a study of blood T cell repertoires in COVID-19. Study-wide background: COVID-19 samples from acute and convalescent phases originated in the United States, Italy and Spain. Sources were T cells, B-cell-depleted T cells, or PBMCs; the material itself was cDNA or gDNA.

Only a few counts were recorded for this clone. As originally analysed: Scientists estimated how many nucleated cells there were by amplifying reference gene primers. TCRdb's copy holds only in-frame clones and misses some; the assay was immunoSEQ multiplex PCR. That table gives V, J and clone size, and the DNA gave D and trimming. The table includes a few hundred thousand clones, 88% detected once. The V gene end was trimmed by 4 bases and the J gene end by 8 bases; junction bases not matched to a gene: 19. The CDR3 contains 18 residues. The germline CDR1 and CDR2 sequences are SGHDT and YYEEEE. The specimen sequenced was peripheral blood. The clonotype was recovered from a human donor in a cohort sampled during active COVID-19. V usage is TRBV5-6 and J usage is TRBJ2-2; TRBD2 matches 8 bases. CDR3 bases: TGTGCCAGCAGCACGATGACCGCCGGGACCCCGGGAGGGGGGGAGCTGTTTTTT. Translation gives CASSTMTAGTPGGGELFF.